What follows is one TCR beta chain and its context. No antigen is known for it. The input lacks base qualities; no much larger clone sits a single base away. This record comes from a study of OX40 agonist ivuxolimab in advanced cancers. Study-wide context: The costimulatory receptor OX40 (CD134) was targeted by ivuxolimab, a fully human IgG2 agonistic monoclonal antibody. Intravenous ivuxolimab was administered to patients every 2 weeks at six dose levels: 0.01, 0.1, 0.3, 1.5, 3 and 10 mg/kg. Of the 50 to 55 patients in dose escalation, about 19 had hepatocellular carcinoma, about 15 had melanoma, 9 had renal cell carcinoma and 9 had head and neck cancer. A male proportion of roughly 80% and a mean age of roughly 58 years, ranging from about 20 to 80, were recorded for the dose-escalation cohort. Prior anti-PD-1, anti-PD-L1 or anti-CTLA-4 therapy was permitted, and about 40% of dose-escalation patients had received checkpoint inhibitors. Three dose-escalation patients achieved partial responses, one with hepatocellular carcinoma and two with cutaneous melanoma. Peripheral TCRbeta sequencing was intended to test whether TCR sequence diversity was altered and clonal T-cell expansion was caused by ivuxolimab. The paper describes the monotherapy dose-escalation part (N of about 47 patients) of the phase I trial of ivuxolimab. Overall study outcomes, separate from this receptor: Partial responders in the 0.1-3.0 mg/kg groups had among the lowest normalized peripheral clonal expansion, especially among CD8+ T cells. The antigen specificity of the peripheral T cells that underwent clonal expansion was not determined. At doses from 0.1 to 3.0 mg/kg, clonal expansion was seen in both CD4+ and CD8+ blood T cells between baseline and week 6. Low levels of normalized T-cell clonal expansion were also seen in some patients who did not respond. After ivuxolimab, CD8+ T cells had more expanded clones than CD4+ T cells on average.

V and J lose 2 bases and 8 bases, and a span of 24 bases separates them. CDR1 and CDR2 are read off the germline V gene (reference sequence) as GTSNPN and SVGIG. The CDR3 runs 16 residues from the cysteine to the phenylalanine. Solely the CDR3 DNA is kept, with 48 bases framed from the first base. For sequencing of the TCRbeta CDR3 region, genomic DNA was extracted from the sorted cells. TCRbeta CDR3 regions were sequenced using the immunoSEQ Assay. TCRdb holds this immuneACCESS table with in-frame rearrangements only. Some clones are missing; in checked studies, unresolved V genes explain under half, and the rest has no known cause. The sample table contains roughly 86,000 clones; only one count was recorded for about 86% of them. Around 2% of the sample lies in the top ten. Patients with a history of autoimmune disease or receiving systemic immunosuppression were excluded from the trial. Peripheral blood for TCR sequencing was drawn from every dose cohort at baseline, at cycle 4 day 1 and at cycle 7 day 1. Samples were obtained from an open-label, multicenter, first-in-human phase I dose-escalation trial of ivuxolimab. Adults with locally advanced or metastatic melanoma, renal cell carcinoma, hepatocellular carcinoma or head and neck squamous cell carcinoma were enrolled in the trial. Before TCR sequencing, CD4+ T cells and CD8+ T cells from peripheral blood were sorted into separate populations.

This chain joins TRBV30 to TRBJ1-2; too little of a D gene remains to name it. Sequencing was performed on CD4+ or CD8+ T cells sorted from blood, taken in a trial of the OX40 agonist ivuxolimab. The sequence derives from an adult with an advanced solid tumor such as melanoma, head and neck, liver or kidney cancer. The nucleotides are TGTGCCTGGAGTTTAAGTAGGGCAGATAATAGCGGAGGCTACACCTTC. Its amino acids are CAWSLSRADNSGGYTF.